This T cell receptor beta chain was captured by sequencing in a study of cytotoxic CD8 clonotypes in ibrutinib-treated CLL. For the study at large: Recorded responses included approximately 25 partial and 2 complete; following median about 68 months, approximately 14 stayed remitted and roughly twelve progressed.

As regards this clone: Its antigen is unidentified.

Regarding the study as a whole: Clonality was higher at ibrutinib response and returned toward baseline at progression. Sampling times differed between sustained-remission and progressing patients.

Germline V gene sequence: CDR1 MDHEN, CDR2 SYDVKM. V lost 3 bases and J lost 4, with 12 bases in between. CDR3 length: 15 residues. Profiling relied on immunoSEQ multiplex PCR, and the TCRdb table lists in-frame clones only, not all of them. This sample carries about 92,000 clones, approximately 80% of them seen once, and the ten largest clones take about 22%. The sequencing here drew on PBMCs, taken after 24 months of ibrutinib treatment. The clonotype was recovered from a human donor with chronic lymphocytic leukemia. The chain combines TRBV28 with TRBJ2-2; D assignment may be TRBD1 or TRBD2 (6 bases each). The DNA of the CDR3 is TGTGCCAGCAGTTTGTGGGGGGCAGGCACCGGGGAGCTGTTTTTT. This codes for CASSLWGAGTGELFF.